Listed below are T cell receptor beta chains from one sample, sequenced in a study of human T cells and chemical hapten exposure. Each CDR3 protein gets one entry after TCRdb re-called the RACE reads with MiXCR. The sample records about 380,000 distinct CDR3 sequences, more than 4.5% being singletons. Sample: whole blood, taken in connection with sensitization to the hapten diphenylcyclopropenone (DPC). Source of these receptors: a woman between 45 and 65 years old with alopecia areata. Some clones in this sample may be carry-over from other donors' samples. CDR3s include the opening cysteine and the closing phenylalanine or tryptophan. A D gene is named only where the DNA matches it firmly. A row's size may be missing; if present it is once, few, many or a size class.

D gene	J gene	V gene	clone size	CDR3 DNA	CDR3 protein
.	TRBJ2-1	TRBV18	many	TGTGCCAGCTCACCGGACCACAATGAGCAGTTCTTC	CASSPDHNEQFF
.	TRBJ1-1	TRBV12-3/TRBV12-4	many	TGTGCCAGCAGTTTATGGGGGAGAGACACTGAAGCTTTCTTT	CASSLWGRDTEAFF
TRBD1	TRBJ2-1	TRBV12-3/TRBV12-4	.	TGTGCCAGCAGTCCCCCCAGCGACAGGGCGAATGAGCAGTTCTTC	CASSPPSDRANEQFF
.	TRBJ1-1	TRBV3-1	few	TGTGCCAGCAGCCAAGAAACTCAGGCTAAAGCTTTCTTT	CASSQETQAKAFF
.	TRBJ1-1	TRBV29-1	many	TGCAGCGTTGAGGACGGCTTGAACACTGAAGCTTTCTTT	CSVEDGLNTEAFF
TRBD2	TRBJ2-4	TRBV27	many	TGTGCCAGCAGGTCCCCCTTAGCGGGGCTAGCCAAAAACATTCAGTACTTC	CASRSPLAGLAKNIQYF
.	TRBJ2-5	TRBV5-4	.	TGTGCCAGCAGAGTCCGGACGGAAGAAGAGACCCAGTACTTC	CASRVRTEEETQYF
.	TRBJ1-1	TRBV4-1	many	TGCGCCAGCAGCCATACCTTGAACACTGAAGCTTTCTTT	CASSHTLNTEAFF
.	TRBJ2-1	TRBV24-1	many	TGTGCCACCAGTGATTCCTTCTACAATGAGCAGTTCTTC	CATSDSFYNEQFF
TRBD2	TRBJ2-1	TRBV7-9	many	TGTGCCAGCAGTTTCCAGCGGGGAGGTGGCAATGAGCAGTTCTTC	CASSFQRGGGNEQFF
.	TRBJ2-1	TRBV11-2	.	TGTGCCAGCAGCTTAGAAACGGGTCCCTACAATGAGCAGTTCTTC	CASSLETGPYNEQFF
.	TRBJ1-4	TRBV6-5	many	TGTGCCAGAATACAGGGAATCAATGAAAAACTGTTTTTT	CARIQGINEKLFF
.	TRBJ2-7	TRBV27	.	TGTGCCAGCAGGGGGTACGAGCAGCACTTC	CASRGYEQHF
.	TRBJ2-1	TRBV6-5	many	TGTGCCAGCAGTTACTCGAACTATGGAGGCAATGAGCAGTTCTTC	CASSYSNYGGNEQFF
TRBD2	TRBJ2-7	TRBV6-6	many	TGTGCCAGCAGAGAGCGGGGGGGCGATCGGGGCGAGCAGTACTTC	CASRERGGDRGEQYF
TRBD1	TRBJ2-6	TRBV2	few	TGTGCCACCGTCGGGACAGGAACTTCCGGGGCCAACGTCCTGACTTTC	CATVGTGTSGANVLTF
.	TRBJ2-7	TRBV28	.	TGTGCCAGCAGTCGACAGAATGCCCACTACGAGCAGTACTTC	CASSRQNAHYEQYF
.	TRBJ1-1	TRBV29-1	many	TGCTGCGGTTTGGTAGCGAACACTGAAGCTTTCTTT	CCGLVANTEAFF
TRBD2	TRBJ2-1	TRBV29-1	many	TGCAGCGTTTTAAGTCCGGGGCTAGCGGGGCCCACCTACAATGAGCAGTTCTTC	CSVLSPGLAGPTYNEQFF
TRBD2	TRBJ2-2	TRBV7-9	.	TGTGCCAGCAGCTTGGAAAGGACTAGCGAGAGTATCATCACCGGGGAGCTGTTTTTT	CASSLERTSESIITGELFF
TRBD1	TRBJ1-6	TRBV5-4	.	TGTGCCAGCAGCTTTCAGGGGGCAGTCTCCTATAATTCACCCCTCCACTTT	CASSFQGAVSYNSPLHF
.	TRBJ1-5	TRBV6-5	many	TGTGCCAGCAGCCTACAGGTTGGTCAGCCCCAGCATTTT	CASSLQVGQPQHF
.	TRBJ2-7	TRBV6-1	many	TGTGCCAGCGTGCAGCTGAGGGGTGGAGAGCAGTACTTC	CASVQLRGGEQYF
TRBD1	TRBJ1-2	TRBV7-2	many	TGTGCCAGCAGCCCGTCCCAGGACAGGACCTATGGCTACACCTTC	CASSPSQDRTYGYTF
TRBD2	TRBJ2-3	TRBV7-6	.	TGTGCCAGCAGCTTAGAACTAGCGGGGGCCGAGGATACGCAGTATTTT	CASSLELAGAEDTQYF
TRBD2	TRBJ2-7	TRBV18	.	TGTGCCAGCTCACCGCGCCCCCCTGGACTAGCTTCCTACGAGCAGTACTTC	CASSPRPPGLASYEQYF
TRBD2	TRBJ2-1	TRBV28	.	TGTGCCAGCAGATTAGCGGGAGGGCCGGACAATGAGCAGTTCTTC	CASRLAGGPDNEQFF
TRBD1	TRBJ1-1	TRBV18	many	TGTGCCAGCTCACCGGGGACAGGGGGGATTGAAGCTTTCTTT	CASSPGTGGIEAFF
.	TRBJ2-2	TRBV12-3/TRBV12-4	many	TGTGCCAGCCGATCTGTCGGGGAGCTGTTTTTT	CASRSVGELFF
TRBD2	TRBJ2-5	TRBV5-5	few	TGTGCCAGCAGCTTGAGCGGGGGGAGAGAAGAGACCCAGTACTTC	CASSLSGGREETQYF
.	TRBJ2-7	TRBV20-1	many	TGCAGTGCTAGTGGCGGGCACTCCTACGAGCAGTACTTC	CSASGGHSYEQYF
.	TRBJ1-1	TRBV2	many	TGTGCCAGCAGTGAAAATCGTGGAGCTTTCTTT	CASSENRGAFF
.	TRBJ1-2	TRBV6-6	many	TGTGCCAGCAGCTCTGGCCGGCTTCGTAACTATGGCTACACCTTC	CASSSGRLRNYGYTF
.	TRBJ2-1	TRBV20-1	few	TGCAGTGCTAGCCGGGAATACAATGAGCAGTTCTTC	CSASREYNEQFF
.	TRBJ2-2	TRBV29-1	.	TGCAGCGTTGATACCGGGTACACCGGGGAGCTGTTTTTT	CSVDTGYTGELFF
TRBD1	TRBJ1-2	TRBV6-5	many	TGTGCCAGCAGTTACGGGACAGCTGCTAACTATGGCTACACCTTC	CASSYGTAANYGYTF
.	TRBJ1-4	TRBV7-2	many	TGTGCCAGCAGCCCGCGGGGGAGGGGCCTTAATGAAAAACTGTTTTTT	CASSPRGRGLNEKLFF
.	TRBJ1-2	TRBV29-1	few	TGCAGCGTCAACCCCGTTCCCGGGACTAACTATGGCTACACCTTC	CSVNPVPGTNYGYTF
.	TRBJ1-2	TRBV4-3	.	TGCGCCAGCAGCCCCGACTCCCCCTATGGCTACACCTTC	CASSPDSPYGYTF
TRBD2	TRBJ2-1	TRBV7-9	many	TGTGCCAGCAGCTTAGAGACTAGCGGCTACAATGAGCAGTTCTTC	CASSLETSGYNEQFF
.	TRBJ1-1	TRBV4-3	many	TGCGCCAGCAGCCAAGGGTCGGGGAGAGGGACTGAAGCTTTCTTT	CASSQGSGRGTEAFF
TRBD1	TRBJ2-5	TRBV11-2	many	TGTGCCAGCAGCTCCCGGGACAGGGGTTTGGAGACCCAGTACTTC	CASSSRDRGLETQYF
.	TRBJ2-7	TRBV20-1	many	TGCAGTGCTAGAGATCAGGGTAGCGGAAGCTTAAGTACAGGCGAGCAGTACTTC	CSARDQGSGSLSTGEQYF
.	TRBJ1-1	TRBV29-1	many	TGCAGCGTTGGGAGCAGGATGAACACTGAAGCTTTCTTT	CSVGSRMNTEAFF
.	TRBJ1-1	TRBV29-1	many	TGCAGCGTTAGGGCAGGGGCTGAAGCTTTCTTT	CSVRAGAEAFF
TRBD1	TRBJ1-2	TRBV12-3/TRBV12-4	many	TGTGCCAGCATCGTCGGACAGGGGGCTCAGAGCGGCTATGGCTACACCTTC	CASIVGQGAQSGYGYTF
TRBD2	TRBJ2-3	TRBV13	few	TGTGCCAGCAGCTTCCTGTCCCAAGCGGGGGAAAGCACAGATACGCAGTATTTT	CASSFLSQAGESTDTQYF
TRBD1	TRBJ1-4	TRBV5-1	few	TGCGCCAGCAGCTTGGAACCGACAGGGGTAAATGAAAAACTGTTTTTT	CASSLEPTGVNEKLFF
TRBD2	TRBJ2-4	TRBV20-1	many	TGCAGTGCCGTCGGGGGAGCGGGAGAAGGAAACATTCAGTACTTC	CSAVGGAGEGNIQYF
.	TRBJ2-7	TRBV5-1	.	TGCGCCAGCACCCCAGCGGGCAGCTCCTACGAGCAGTACTTC	CASTPAGSSYEQYF
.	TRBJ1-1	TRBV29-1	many	TGCAGCGTTGGCAGGGATAACACTGAAGCTTTCTTT	CSVGRDNTEAFF